This TCR beta chain was captured by sequencing in a study of cytomegalovirus exposure and HLA in healthy donors. Note on this clone: Its antigen is not known.

Per the germline V gene, CDR1 is SGHRS and CDR2 is YFSETQ. The CDR3 extends over 15 amino acids. Study-level results: In an earlier analysis, productive rearrangement rates for most beta V segments clustered near 87% or 30%. Common viral pathogens seemed, in a later analysis, to connect with several of the most significant clusters. In a later analysis, donors in an Asian-associated ancestry cluster reportedly had fewer N-insertions in productive TCRs than the cohort mean. Researchers counted 180 or so TCR beta chains as cytomegalovirus-associated.

With 60 Vbeta and 13 Jbeta primers, the PCR was carried out. TCRdb's table, derived via immunoSEQ multiplex PCR, lists solely in-frame clones and lacks some. The sample holds about 110,000 clones; over 60% are singletons and the top ten take 2.5% to 3%. This chain connects TRBV5-1 to TRBJ2-5, with 7 bases that match TRBD1. The DNA end lines up better with TRBJ2-7; the J call may be wrong. This TCR derives from a woman aged 55 to 70 in good health and CMV-seropositive. The sample taken for sequencing was PBMCs. The CDR3, as DNA: TGCGCCAGCAGCGCGACCGGGACAGCGGATTACGAGCAGTACTTC. Amino acids: CASSATGTADYEQYF.